This T cell receptor beta chain is drawn from a study of vaccination and CD4 T cells after COVID-19. Study summary: Spike peptides, overlapping and drawn from SARS-CoV-2, HCoV-NL63, HCoV-OC43 and HCoV-229E, were used to stimulate cells.

There are 12 residues in the CDR3. The ends were cut back, 4 bases at V and 0 bases at J, with 6 bases in the middle. From germline, CDR1 is DFQATT and CDR2 SNEGSKA (reference sequence). An Oncomine TCR Beta short-read assay was used to sequence the DNA from cultured CD4+ T cells. TCRdb recomputed calls from the PCR reads with MiXCR, one row per CDR3 protein. Of roughly 25,000 distinct CDR3 sequences in the sample, roughly 33% are singletons; the top ten hold 3%. Noted time point: late sampling 161 to 241 days after vaccination in three convalescent patients. As to treatment: roughly 10-day PBMC culture with coronavirus spike peptide pools or control peptides (ViraFEST assay). ViraFEST stimulated the growth of antigen-specific T cells using peptide pools and subsequently profiled their TCRs by sequencing. Concerning this clonotype itself: Its cognate antigen is unknown.

The sequence came from a human donor who had recovered from COVID-19. Sequencing was performed on CD4+ T cells from blood, cultured in vitro, taken about 7 months after SARS-CoV-2 vaccination. The rearrangement joins TRBV20-1 to TRBJ2-5; D uncertain. CDR3 loop: CSATPYQETQYF. CDR3 coding DNA: TGCAGTGCTACTCCGTACCAAGAGACCCAGTACTTC.